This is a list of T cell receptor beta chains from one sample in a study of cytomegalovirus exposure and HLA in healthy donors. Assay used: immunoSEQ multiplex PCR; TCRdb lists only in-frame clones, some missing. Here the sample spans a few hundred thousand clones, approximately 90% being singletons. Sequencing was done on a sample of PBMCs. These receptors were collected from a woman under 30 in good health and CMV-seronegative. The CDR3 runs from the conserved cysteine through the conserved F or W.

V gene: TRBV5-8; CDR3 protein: CASSLLGTGNTEAFF
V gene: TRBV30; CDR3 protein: CAWRPRGQGYEQYF
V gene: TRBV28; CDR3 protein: CASTLTGRSSPLHF
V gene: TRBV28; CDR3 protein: CASSSQGSTGELFF
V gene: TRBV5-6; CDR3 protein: CASSLEQVRTEAFF
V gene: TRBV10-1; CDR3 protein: CASSDRGYGYTF
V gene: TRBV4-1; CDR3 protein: CASSQGDRSYEQYF
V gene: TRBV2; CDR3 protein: CAILSGTGGNEQFF
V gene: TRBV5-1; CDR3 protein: CASSLETYSYNEQFF
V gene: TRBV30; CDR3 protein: CAWSTTPNTEAFF
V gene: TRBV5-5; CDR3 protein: CASSLRPWASGAHEQFF
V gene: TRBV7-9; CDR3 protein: CASTLSSSGRLYEQYF
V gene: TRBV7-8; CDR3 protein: CASSLAGGSGNTIYF
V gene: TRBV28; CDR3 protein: CASRYSGESNYGYTF
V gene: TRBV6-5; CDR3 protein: CASSYLQGSEQYF
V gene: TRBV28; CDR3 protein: CASSPPLGVWDF
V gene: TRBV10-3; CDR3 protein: CAISDYSGRGRSWTEAFF
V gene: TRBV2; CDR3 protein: CASSEAGAYNSPLHF
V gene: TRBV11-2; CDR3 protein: CASSLPPAIEQYF
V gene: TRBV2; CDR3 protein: CASRFTSGNEQYF
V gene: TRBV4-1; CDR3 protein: CASSQVGLAESTGELFF
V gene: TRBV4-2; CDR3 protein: CASSQVSGSGGPNTGELFF
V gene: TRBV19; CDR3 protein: CASSPASGSEQYF
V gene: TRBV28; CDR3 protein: CASSYTSRGQYF
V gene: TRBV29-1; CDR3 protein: CSVENGVPGQAPYEQYF
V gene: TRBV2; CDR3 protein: CASSEPGQGSYEQYF
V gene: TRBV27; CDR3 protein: CASRKGASYQETQYF
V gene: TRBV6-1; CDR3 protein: CASSGSGEAFF
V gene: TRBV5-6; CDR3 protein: CASSFDRAGDTQYF
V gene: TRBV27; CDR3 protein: CASSPLAGSNTGELFF
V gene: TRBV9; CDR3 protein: CASSVRTSTNTGELFF
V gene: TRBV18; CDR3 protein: CASSPGGAGWPSYEQYF
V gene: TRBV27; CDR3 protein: CASSVTSMAGARLEAFF
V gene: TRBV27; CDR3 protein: CASSTTSGTYEQYF
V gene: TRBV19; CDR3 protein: CASSIWRVSNQPQHF
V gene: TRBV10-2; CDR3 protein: CASSERRVDEQFF
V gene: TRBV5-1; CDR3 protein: CASSSPPGLAGGTDTQYF
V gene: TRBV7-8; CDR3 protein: CASRTLGDNYNEQFF
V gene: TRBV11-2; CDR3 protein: CASSLGASYEQYF
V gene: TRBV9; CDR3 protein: CASSPRTGGPTDTQYF
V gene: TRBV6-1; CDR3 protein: CASRAQGDGQPQHF
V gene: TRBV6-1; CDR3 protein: CASSDRTYEQYF
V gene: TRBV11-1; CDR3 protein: CASSLGRQSGYGYTF
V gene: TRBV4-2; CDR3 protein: CASSHPGQGGNEQYF
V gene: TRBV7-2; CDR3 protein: CASSLSPGGSYEQYF
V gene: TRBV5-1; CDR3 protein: CASSLSGDRDGNEQYF
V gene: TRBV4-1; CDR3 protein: CASSPGWARRDTDTQYF
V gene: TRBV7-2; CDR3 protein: CASSAASGRAGANVLTF
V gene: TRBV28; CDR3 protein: CASSYRYGYTF
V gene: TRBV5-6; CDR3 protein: CASSLVGTLREAFF
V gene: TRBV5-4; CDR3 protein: CASSYSGQRVTEAFF
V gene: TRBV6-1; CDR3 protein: CASSERFWTGANTEAFF
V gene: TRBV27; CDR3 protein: CASSLWTGIGNTGELFF
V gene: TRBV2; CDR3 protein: CASSDRSGTEAFF